This T cell receptor beta chain was documented in a study of cytomegalovirus exposure and HLA in healthy donors. The CDR3 contains 14 residues. CDR1 and CDR2 (germline): KGHSH, LQKENI. V trimming: 1 base; J trimming: 4 bases; junction bases outside the gene matches: 0. Note on this clone: Within the sample, other DNA sequences also encode this same CDR3.

Both 60 Vbeta primers and 13 Jbeta primers went into the PCR. Sequenced by immunoSEQ multiplex PCR; TCRdb stores in-frame clones only, minus some. The sample yields 90,000 to 120,000 clones, less than 80% seen once. The sequencing input was PBMCs. The V and J genes are TRBV18 and TRBJ1-4; the match to TRBD1 covers 7 bases. The receptor was isolated from a man aged 25 to 40 in good health and CMV-seronegative. The CDR3 DNA is TGTGCCAGCTCACCACGGGACAGTAATGAAAAACTGTTTTTT. This encodes CASSPRDSNEKLFF.